Below, 8 T cell receptor beta chains from the same sample are listed, as sequenced in a study of beta chain features in type 1 diabetes. Overall study findings and caveats: For Type 1 diabetes patients, all four CD4+ subsets carried TCRB CDR3s that were moderately but significantly shorter.

These TCRs' antigens remain unknown. Expressed TCRB transcripts were sequenced because the isolated RNA had all been reverse transcribed beforehand. Data came from immunoSEQ multiplex PCR; TCRdb stores just in-frame clones and leaves some out. The sample consists of more than 200,000 clones, 16% of them appearing once. Sequenced: naive CD4+ T cells from blood. The source of these receptors is a man between 25 and 39 years old with type 1 diabetes.

This clone was seen a few times. CDR3 amino acids: CANRPGQREETQYF. CDR3 in DNA: TGTGCCAACCGTCCGGGACAGAGGGAAGAGACCCAGTACTTC. V gene TRBV2 combines with J gene TRBJ2-5, with 7 bases fitting TRBD1. Germline V gives CDR1 SNHLY, CDR2 FYNNEI. The CDR3 spans 14 residues. Trimming removed 10 bases from V and 3 bases from J; junction bases left unmatched: 11.

For this clone: The same CDR3 can be traced to other DNA sequences in this sample. The DNA of the CDR3 is TGTGCCAGCAGTCTAGACAGTTACAATGAGCAGTTCTTC. Residues: CASSLDSYNEQFF. The rearrangement uses TRBV28 and TRBJ2-1, with a weak D call TRBD1 (5 bases). Germline values: CDR1 MDHEN, CDR2 SYDVKM. The germline V and J ends were trimmed by 5 bases and 4 bases, with 9 bases remaining between them. CDR3 length equals 13 residues.

The V gene is TRBV15, the J gene TRBJ2-2; D unclear. Germline CDR1 and CDR2: LNHNV and YYDKDF (reference sequence). Trimming took 1 base from V and 7 from J, leaving 4 bases between them. This CDR3 has 12 amino acids. CDR3 sequence (DNA): TGTGCCACCAGCAGAGTGAGCGGGGAGCTGTTTTTT. Its protein product is CATSRVSGELFF.

The chain carries TRBV7-2 and TRBJ1-2; weak D call: TRBD1 (5 bases). Germline V gives CDR1 SGHTA, CDR2 FQGNSA. The CDR3 has 13 residues. Trimming shortened V by 6 bases and J by 8 bases, and 16 bases separated the two germline ends. CDR3 loop: CASSSYPGFGYTF. The DNA of the CDR3 is TGTGCCAGCAGTTCCTATCCAGGGTTCGGCTACACCTTC.

CDR3 sequence (DNA): TGTGCCAGCAGTGAAGTAACGGAGAGGACGCAGTATTTT. This encodes CASSEVTERTQYF. V and J are TRBV6-1 and TRBJ2-3; D unclear. Deletions cut 1 base from V and 9 bases from J, with 11 bases between. The CDR3 contains 13 residues. Germline values: CDR1 MNHNS, CDR2 SASEGT.

This clone has only a few counts. The CDR3 DNA sequence: TGCAGCGTGGCAGGGGAAGGAAACACCATATATTTT. Translated: CSVAGEGNTIYF. The chain couples TRBV29-1 to TRBJ1-3, with D maybe TRBD1 (6 bases). Germline CDR1 and CDR2: SQVTM and ANQGSEA. The CDR3 spans 12 residues. V shed 6 bases and J shed 4 bases, with 10 bases lying between them.

The rearrangement uses TRBV7-2 and TRBJ2-5; D remains unclear. The V gene lost 1 base and the J gene lost 1 base, with 7 bases spanning the gap. The V gene's germline CDR1 is SGHTA and CDR2 FQGNSA. This CDR3 has 14 amino acids. CDR3 loop: CASSLVTIQETQYF. Written as DNA, the CDR3 is TGTGCCAGCAGCTTAGTTACAATCCAAGAGACCCAGTACTTC. The variable domain in full, completed from reference TRBV7-2 and TRBJ2-5, reads GAGVSQSPSNKVTEKGKDVELRCDPISGHTALYWYRQSLGQGLEFLIYFQGNSAPDKSGLPSDRFSAERTGGSVSTLTIQRTQQEDSAVYLCASSLVTIQETQYFGPGTRLLVL.

In nucleotides, the CDR3 is TGCAGCGTTGTCGGACTAGCAAGAGATACGCAGTATTTT. This sequence encodes CSVVGLARDTQYF. The rearrangement links TRBV29-1 to TRBJ2-3, with 8 positions matching TRBD2. The CDR3 has 13 amino acids. Losses at the gene ends were 4 bases for V and 5 bases for J; bases not matched to a gene: 5. Germline V gives CDR1 SQVTM, CDR2 ANQGSEA.